This TCR beta chain was observed in a study of cytomegalovirus exposure and HLA in healthy donors (TCRdb year 2017). Background on the whole study: According to an earlier analysis of a few hundred of the donors, about 190 million T cells yielded some 120 million unique TCR beta sequences and about 300 Gb of sequence data. In a later genetic analysis, genome-wide SNP genotypes for about three fifths of the roughly 670 donors were used, and that subset was treated as a discovery cohort. The study was designed to test whether signatures of past pathogen exposure could be identified by cataloging public T cell receptors. Besides the first cohort of under 700 subjects, a separate validation cohort made up of over a hundred different subjects was used. On average, 235,054 unique TCR beta nucleotide sequences were sequenced per donor among fewer than 500 genotyped donors of the cohort, with 15% to 20% of those sequences being non-productive. Every discovery cohort repertoire had been produced on one sequencing platform. Both class I and class II loci were covered by HLA typing, at four-digit resolution. In the later analysis, no new phenotypic data were used to find candidate immune exposures; instead, reliance was placed on TCR beta sequences and their occurrence across donors. The study used immunosequencing to profile the T cell repertoires of approximately 650 subjects and linked those repertoires to cytomegalovirus serostatus. A handful of DR-DQ haplotypes were handled as single units for association and clustering because linkage in the cohort was strong. To predict cytomegalovirus infection status, the study brought together high-throughput TCR immunosequencing, statistical association of individual TCRs with disease status, and machine learning. An early release that covered fewer than 750 HLA-typed donors contained approximately 300 gigabases of sequencing data and tens of millions of unique TCR sequences. The genetic ancestry cluster associated with self-reported Caucasian donors included roughly four fifths of the 350 to 500 genotyped donors. Donor age, sex, ethnicity and CMV serostatus were compiled alongside the repertoire data. The number of donors typed differed by locus, with about 629-640 for A, B, C, DRB1 and DQB1, around 560 for DQA1, 600 to 610 for DPA1, and approximately 470 for DPB1. An earlier analysis of a few hundred of the donors applied high-throughput TCR beta sequencing to assess whether each TCR beta V gene segment acted as functional or pseudogenic. In a later analysis, previously published TCR beta repertoires from 550 to 700 donors were re-analyzed and high-resolution HLA genotyping was added so that TCR occurrence patterns could be studied.

Note on this clone: Its antigen remains undetermined. Base qualities are not recorded, but no much larger clone differs from it by a single base.

The germline V gene encodes CDR1 MNHNS and CDR2 SASEGT. The junction carries 13 bases between V and J, which are trimmed by 8 bases and 7 bases respectively. From the cysteine through the phenylalanine, the CDR3 covers 12 amino acids. The read is trimmed to its CDR3 DNA, 36 bases read in frame from base 1. Library preparation employed the immunoSEQ multiplex PCR assay. The multiplex PCR relied on a mix of 60 forward primers for TCR Vbeta segments and 13 reverse primers for TCR Jbeta segments. Amplification of the CDR3 region of rearranged TCR beta genes was performed with a multiplex PCR assay on genomic DNA. The amplified TCR beta libraries were sequenced on the Illumina HiSeq System as 87-base-pair reads. The authors' analysis ran thus. Across the roughly 640 repertoires, a later analysis counted 80 million or so unique TCR beta chains, 8.5 million to 12 million of which were shared by at least two donors. Raw reads were error-corrected and collapsed into unique sequences by a nearest-neighbor algorithm in which closely related sequences were merged to remove PCR and sequencing errors. Alignment of CDR3 sequences to IMGT reference sequences was used to assign V, D and J gene segments. For a sequence to be retained, at least a six-nucleotide match to both a V gene segment and a J gene segment was required. Rearrangements were classified as productive when the CDR3 lacked stop codons and remained in frame with V and J, and all other rearrangements were classified as non-productive. Following IMGT convention, CDR3 was defined as the stretch from the second conserved V-encoded cysteine up to the conserved J-encoded phenylalanine. Sequences without an unambiguous match to a single V gene segment were excluded from the earlier analysis of about 600 of the donors. In an earlier analysis of a few hundred of the donors, V segments were called functional above 56.7% productive rearrangements and were called segregating when the between-donor standard deviation exceeded 5%. A statistical classification framework was built to diagnose cytomegalovirus status from the catalog of TCR beta chain sequences. In a later analysis, V and J genes were assigned by comparing TCR nucleotide sequences against IMGT/GENE-DB human TR gene sequences. The TCRdist pipeline was used in a later analysis to assign CDR3 sequences and most-parsimonious VDJ recombination scenarios. A later analysis defined each TCR beta chain by its CDR3 amino acid sequence plus V-gene family, and excluded reads lacking a unique V-gene family. As a way to deal with suspected cross-contamination and a sequencing artifact, a later analysis dropped more than 500 nucleotide sequences that were highly shared and had low generation probability. In a later analysis, a clonal expansion index for each public chain was calculated from normalized within-repertoire ranks of inferred template counts. In a later analysis, generation probabilities were computed using a VDJ recombination model fitted to out-of-frame rearrangements, and the results were checked against IGoR. A later analysis scored TCR-TCR, TCR-HLA and TCR-CMV co-occurrence with hypergeometric tests, applying a repertoire-size bias correction to TCR pairs. In a later analysis, false discovery rates were estimated by permuting HLA or CMV assignments 20 times. In a later analysis, co-occurring TCRs were grouped using DBSCAN, with TCRdist sequence similarity added in when clustering inside HLA-allele-positive subsets. Repertoires with fewer than 30,000 or more than 120,000 public chains, plus five repertoires with anomalous nucleotide sharing, were excluded from co-occurrence clustering. What TCRdb holds here is the immuneACCESS table cut down to in-frame rearrangements. Part of the clones is not present; checked against another copy, under half of the missing clones reflect an unresolved V gene, and the others are unexplained. V and J calls plus clone size are reproduced from that table; the DNA served to infer D and trimming. This sample comprises 95,000 to 150,000 clones, around 77% of them detected only once. The ten largest account for around 5.8% of the sample.

The cohort was made up of 650 to 700 healthy bone marrow donors. At the time of sampling, all cohort members were nominally healthy, though unrecorded immune exposures were likely present. The donor tested CMV seropositive, placing the donor among the 250 to 350 seropositive members of the cohort. A peripheral blood sample was collected from each donor, and TCR beta sequencing was performed on peripheral blood mononuclear cells. The Qiagen DNeasy Blood Extraction Kit was used to extract genomic DNA from the blood cell samples. General findings and caveats noted by the study authors: Compared with the approximately 700-donor mean, donors in an Asian-associated ancestry cluster had fewer N-insertions in productive TCRs, according to a later genetic analysis. A cluster of highly shared sequence variants was judged likely to represent a technical artifact of the sequencing pipeline. A later genetic analysis associated a missense DCLRE1C variant with V-gene and J-gene trimming of TCR beta chains, and an independent cohort replicated the association. Assigning TCR associations to individual alleles was difficult when HLA alleles, especially DR and DQ, strongly co-occurred. The authors suggested that the approach could potentially be extended to other disease states and immunological phenotypes. The only immune exposure information available for the cohort was CMV serostatus. Linkage disequilibrium might explain the correlated functional status among segregating V segments, but an unknown experimental factor could not be excluded. The study gave a list of 150 to 200 TCR beta chains associated with cytomegalovirus. A later analysis found that TCR association rates varied across HLA loci, with DRB1 alleles showing the most associated TCRs and HLA-C alleles the fewest. A few of the identified cytomegalovirus-associated TCR beta chains were confirmed in vitro to be specific for cytomegalovirus antigens. According to a later analysis, parvovirus B19, influenza, CMV and Epstein-Barr virus appeared linked to several top co-occurrence clusters. Because HLA typing was missing for some donors at each locus, association tests included only the typed subset. In this cohort, only TCR beta chains were sequenced, and detectable features were limited by the absence of alpha or paired-chain data. In an earlier analysis of about 550 of the donors, most TCR beta V segments were observed in productive rearrangements about 90% or about 30% of the time, broadly matching IMGT annotations. At a false discovery rate of 0.05, a later analysis linked 16,951 TCR beta sequences to specific HLA alleles. A further reported finding was that TCR beta sequences accurately predicted the HLA-A and HLA-B alleles for most subjects in the first cohort. The classifier was reported to diagnose cytomegalovirus status with high specificity and sensitivity in both the original and validation cohorts. Most CMV-associated TCR beta chains appeared to be HLA-restricted in a later analysis, and the HLA associations seemed to be driven largely by CMV exposure. The earlier analysis of 587 of the donors excluded around 17 rarely observed V segments, including chromosome 9 orphons, because counts were too low. Roughly uniform sequencing depth across donors was assumed in presence/absence analyses, although this assumption may not hold. A later analysis found that HLA-associated TCR beta chains were more clonally expanded and had lower generation probabilities than equally common non-associated chains. While some public TCRs were present in many individuals, most TCR sequences turned up only very rarely across donors. Some IMGT-functional V segments, including TRBV6-2 and TRBV6-3, could not be distinguished by the 87-base-pair reads and were therefore excluded.

Sequencing was performed on PBMCs. The rearranged segments are TRBV6-1 and TRBJ2-3; the D gene assignment is ambiguous. The TCR sequence derives from a man between 18 and 29 years old in good health and CMV-seropositive. The CDR3 reads CASVLWPYTQYF. The DNA sequence follows: TGTGCCAGCGTTCTCTGGCCGTATACGCAGTATTTT.